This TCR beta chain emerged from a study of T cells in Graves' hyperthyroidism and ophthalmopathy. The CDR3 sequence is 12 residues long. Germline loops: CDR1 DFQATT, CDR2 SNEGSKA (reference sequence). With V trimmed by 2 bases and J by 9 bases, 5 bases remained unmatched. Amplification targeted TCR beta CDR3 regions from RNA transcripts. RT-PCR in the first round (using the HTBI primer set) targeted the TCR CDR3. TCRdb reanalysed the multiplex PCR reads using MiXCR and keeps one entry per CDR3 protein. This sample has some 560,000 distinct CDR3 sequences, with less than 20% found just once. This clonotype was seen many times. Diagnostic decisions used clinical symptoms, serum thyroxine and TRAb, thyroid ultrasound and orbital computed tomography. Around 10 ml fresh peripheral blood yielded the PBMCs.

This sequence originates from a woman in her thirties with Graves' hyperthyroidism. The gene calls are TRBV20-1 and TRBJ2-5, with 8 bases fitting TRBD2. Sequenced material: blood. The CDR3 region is CSARLGREAQYF. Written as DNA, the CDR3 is TGCAGTGCTAGATTGGGGCGGGAGGCCCAGTACTTC.